This TCR beta chain was documented in a study of blood T cell repertoires in COVID-19. Study context: From T cells, B-cell-depleted T cells, or PBMCs came the material, which was cDNA or gDNA.

Cohort assignment relied on participant-reported clinical history. Here immunoSEQ multiplex PCR was the method, and the copy in TCRdb shows in-frame clones only, minus some. The sample shows a few hundred thousand clones, almost 90% of them seen only once. Losses at the gene ends were 5 bases for V and 8 bases for J; bases not matched to a gene: 3. Germline lookup yields CDR1 PRHDT and CDR2 FYEKMQ (reference sequence). There are 13 residues in the CDR3. The chain joins TRBV13 to TRBJ2-1; 10 nucleotides match TRBD2. This receptor was identified in a woman aged 18-35 years with acute COVID-19. Sequencing was done on a sample of PBMCs or T cells enriched from blood (not recorded which). CDR3 amino acids: CASSPGLADEQFF. In nucleotides, the CDR3 is TGTGCCAGCAGCCCCGGACTAGCGGATGAGCAGTTCTTC.